The 6 T cell receptor beta chains reported below all come from one sample, sequenced in a study of CD8+ T cells in alopecia areata. Extracted from the samples, RNA was reverse transcribed into cDNA to serve as the sequencing template. Libraries were prepared by immunoSEQ multiplex PCR; TCRdb keeps only in-frame clonotypes and omits some of them. The sample lists some 150,000 clones; 45% to 60% were seen once. This material consisted of CD8+ T cells sorted from blood, taken at week 0. Every receptor here comes from a human donor with alopecia areata.

The chain combines TRBV11-2 with TRBJ1-4; D gene ambiguous. The CDR3 runs 15 residues. The germline V and J ends were trimmed by 3 bases and 5 bases, with 13 bases remaining between them. Germline CDR1 reads SGHAT; CDR2 reads FQNNGV. This CDR3 is CASSLADGYNEKLFF. CDR3 coding DNA: TGTGCCAGCAGCTTGGCGGACGGATACAATGAAAAACTGTTTTTT.

Concerning this clone: Other DNA sequences from this sample encode an identical CDR3 as well. The chain is built from TRBV27 and TRBJ1-1, with unresolved D. Per germline, CDR1 MNHEY and CDR2 SMNVEV (reference sequence). The CDR3 length is 13 residues. Trimming left V 2 bases short and J 2 bases short, with 6 bases between. The CDR3 sequence is CASSLSPNTEAFF. CDR3 bases: TGTGCCAGCAGTTTAAGCCCCAACACTGAAGCTTTCTTT.

This clone was observed once. This rearrangement joins TRBV13 to TRBJ2-7; D remains ambiguous. The CDR3 is 14 residues long. V lost 2 bases and J 0 bases, leaving 8 bases between the germline ends. Germline CDR1 reads PRHDT; CDR2 reads FYEKMQ (reference sequence). CDR3 bases: TGTGCCAGCAGCTTATTTACGAACTCCTACGAGCAGTACTTC. It translates to CASSLFTNSYEQYF.

This clone was seen a handful of times. The J gene is TRBJ2-7, the V gene TRBV29-1, with D perhaps matching TRBD1 (7 bases). V lost 4 bases and J 1 base, leaving 11 bases between the germline ends. This CDR3 comprises 13 residues. Germline V lookup: CDR1 SQVTM, CDR2 ANQGSEA. Here the CDR3 DNA reads TGCAGCGTTGCGCAGGGGGGATCCTACGAGCAGTACTTC. Translated: CSVAQGGSYEQYF.

The chain carries TRBV29-1 and TRBJ1-1; D is uncertain. The CDR3 has 11 amino acids. Germline CDR1 and CDR2: SQVTM and ANQGSEA. With 4 bases removed from V and 0 bases from J, the gap between germline ends came to 3 bases. CDR3 protein: CSVVMNTEAFF. In nucleotides, the CDR3 is TGCAGCGTTGTTATGAACACTGAAGCTTTCTTT. Full variable domain (remainder filled in from reference TRBV29-1 and TRBJ1-1): SAVISQKPSRDICQRGTSLTIQCQVDSQVTMMFWYRQQPGQSLTLIATANQGSEATYESGFVIDKFPISRPNLTFSTLTVSNMSPEDSSIYLCSVVMNTEAFFGQGTRLTVV.

This clone was counted only a few times. The chain is built from TRBV7-2 and TRBJ2-5; 9 bases are shared with TRBD1. Germline V gene sequence: CDR1 SGHTA, CDR2 FQGNSA. V lost 1 base to trimming and J lost 4 bases; unmatched junction nucleotides: 10. The CDR3 totals 17 residues. The CDR3 bases are TGTGCCAGCAGCTTAGGTTTGTCGGGACAGGGTAGAGAGACCCAGTACTTC. Its translation: CASSLGLSGQGRETQYF.